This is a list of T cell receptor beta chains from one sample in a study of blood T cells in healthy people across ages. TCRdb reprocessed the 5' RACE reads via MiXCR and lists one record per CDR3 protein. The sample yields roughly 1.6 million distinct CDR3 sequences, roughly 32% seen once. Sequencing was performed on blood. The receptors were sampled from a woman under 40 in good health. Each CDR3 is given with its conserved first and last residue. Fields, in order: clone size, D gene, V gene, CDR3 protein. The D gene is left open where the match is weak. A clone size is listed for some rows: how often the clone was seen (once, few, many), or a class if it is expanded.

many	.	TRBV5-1	CASSSGTAKETQYF
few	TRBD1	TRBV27	CASGAGRGLVGYTF
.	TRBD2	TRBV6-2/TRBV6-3	CASSYLPTSGRSYNEQFF
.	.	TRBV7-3	CASSLQRNTETFF
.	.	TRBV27	CASSPQVGYEQYF
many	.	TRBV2	CASSQQGRETQYF
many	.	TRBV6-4	CASSVQGTKNIQYF
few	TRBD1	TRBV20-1	CSATRQGENSPLHF
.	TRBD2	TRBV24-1	CATSLGRAGRTDTQYF
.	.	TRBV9	CASSVAGLSGNEQFF
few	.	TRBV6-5	CASRLDHRTEAFF
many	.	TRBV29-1	CSVDTGYEQYF
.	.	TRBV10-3	CAISEALYGYTF
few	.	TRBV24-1	CATSGKGGTDTQYF
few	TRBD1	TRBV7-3	CASSLSGQGRSYEQYF
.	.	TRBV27	CASSLSRYPTDTQYF
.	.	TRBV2	CASSIRTRGNEQFF
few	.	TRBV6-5	CASKPSGLNTGELFF
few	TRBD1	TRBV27	CASSGLRQGERNGYTF
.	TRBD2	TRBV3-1	CAGSTGGTQYF
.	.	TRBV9	CASSAQNTEAFF
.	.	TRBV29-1	CSVVAAGRGPNTEAFF
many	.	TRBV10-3	CAISEGWDEQYF
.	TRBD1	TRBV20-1	CSARHRTGRFEKLFF
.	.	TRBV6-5	CASRQALQGTYEQYF
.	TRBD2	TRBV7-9	CASSEGAGGFDEQYF
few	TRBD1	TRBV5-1	CASSLVGQGDQPQHF
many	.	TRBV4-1	CASSQGGTKNYGYTF
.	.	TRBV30	CAWGYTPGELFF
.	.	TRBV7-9	CASSLGAPNTGELFF
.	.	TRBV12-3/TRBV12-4	CANSPYSFNEQFF
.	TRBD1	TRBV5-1	CASRHIPGQGTSGDTGELFF
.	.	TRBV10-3	CAISVSGPRDTQYF
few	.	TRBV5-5	CASSGQVIYYEQYF
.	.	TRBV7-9	CASSLGGRAEAFF
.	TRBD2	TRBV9	CASSAVAGGAVETQYF
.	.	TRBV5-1	CVSSLGQITDTQYF
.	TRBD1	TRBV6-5	CASRKDRVGATEAFF
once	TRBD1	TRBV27	CAGRGGTGDIDYGYTF
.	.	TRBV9	CASSVQGVPNEKLFF
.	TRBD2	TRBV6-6	CANSLTSGRTDTQYF
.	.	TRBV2	CASMRGAENIQYF
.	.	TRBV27	CASSLLSPTGSSYNEQFF
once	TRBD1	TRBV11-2	CASSLVGGQGATQYF
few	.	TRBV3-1	CASSSNTVQYF
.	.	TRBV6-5	CASSYGQKAGANVLTF
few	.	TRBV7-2	CASSLVRRGGRAKNIQYF
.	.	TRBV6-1	CASSRGVSNEQFF
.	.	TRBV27	CASSPGRVGGYTF
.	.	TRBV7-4	CASSFATAQPCAYNEQFF
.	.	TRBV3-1	CASSQERSGRPHF
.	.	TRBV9	CASSVKEAADTQYF
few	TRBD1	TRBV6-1	CASSARTGGSGELFF
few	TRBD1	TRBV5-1	CASSLYRGTNEKLFF
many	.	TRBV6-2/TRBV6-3	CASSYSTGEQYF
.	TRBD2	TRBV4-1	CASSQYSGRVYNEQFF
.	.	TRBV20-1	CSAREVAGDYGYTF